The clone carrying this T cell receptor (beta chain) was seen a few times. The antigen is not known. As every portion of the isolated RNA was reverse transcribed, the sequencing read expressed TCRB transcripts. The protocol was immunoSEQ multiplex PCR, while the TCRdb copy is restricted to in-frame clones and leaves out a portion. The table has roughly 50,000 clones, around 45% seen once. The data were taken from a study of beta chain features in type 1 diabetes. The wider study: When patients were set against healthy donors, age, gender and cell yields were similar. Across the samples, 107,917,701 sorted cells were examined in total. Notes on the study in general: Moderate but significant shortening of TCRB CDR3s was recorded in all four CD4+ subsets from Type 1 diabetes patients.

The CDR3 has 17 residues. CDR1 is SQVTM and CDR2 is ANQGSEA in the germline V gene. The V gene end was trimmed by 4 bases and the J gene end by 0 bases; junction bases not matched to a gene: 11. V gene TRBV29-1 combines with J gene TRBJ2-4, with TRBD2 matching over 8 bases. The source of this sequence is a man aged 25-45 years with type 1 diabetes. Sequenced material: stem cell memory CD4+ T cells from blood. This CDR3 reads CSVGVGGAGTAKNIQYF. CDR3 DNA sequence: TGCAGCGTTGGGGTCGGGGGGGCAGGGACAGCCAAAAACATTCAGTACTTC.